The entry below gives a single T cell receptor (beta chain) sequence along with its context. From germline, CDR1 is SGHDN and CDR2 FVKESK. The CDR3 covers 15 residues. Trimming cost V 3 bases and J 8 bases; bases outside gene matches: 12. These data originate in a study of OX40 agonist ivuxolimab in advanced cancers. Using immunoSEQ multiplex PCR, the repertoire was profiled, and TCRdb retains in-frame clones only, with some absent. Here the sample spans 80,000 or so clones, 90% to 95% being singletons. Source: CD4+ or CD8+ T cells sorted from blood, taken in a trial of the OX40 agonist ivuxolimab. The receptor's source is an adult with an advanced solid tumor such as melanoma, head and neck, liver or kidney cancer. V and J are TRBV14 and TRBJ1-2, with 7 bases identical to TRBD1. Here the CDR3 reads CASSQRGGAVEGYTF. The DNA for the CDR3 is TGTGCCAGCAGCCAGCGAGGGGGCGCGGTAGAAGGCTACACCTTC.